This TCR beta chain was retrieved from a study of Ad26.COV2.S vaccination and SARS-CoV-2 variants (dated by TCRdb to about 2021). Context from the whole study: Vaccine-arm donors came from COV1001, a multicentre, randomized, double-blind, placebo-controlled phase I-IIa trial of Ad26.COV2.S in healthy adults. Ad26.COV2.S was given intramuscularly at 5x10^10 or 1x10^11 viral particles, as a single shot or as two shots 56 days apart. TCRbeta repertoire sequencing was used to assess the specificity and breadth of SARS-CoV-2-reactive T cell receptors after Ad26.COV2.S vaccination. The TCR-sequenced set comprised about 30 samples: 19 Ad26.COV2.S vaccine recipients, 5 placebo recipients and 8 SARS-CoV-2 convalescent individuals. Participants in the trial were split at random into five groups of five each, receiving low-dose or high-dose Ad26.COV2.S once or twice, or else placebo on both occasions. Throughout the experiments and outcome assessment, investigators stayed blinded to trial group allocation. General conclusions and limits of the study: Higher spike-specific TCR breadth was observed in Ad26.COV2.S recipients than in placebo recipients (P = 0.0014). The authors noted that the TCR breadth and depth analyses may have underestimated total T cell responses. Non-spike TCR breadth was comparable between vaccine and placebo recipients, consistent with the vaccine containing only spike. Substantial breadth of spike-specific CD8+ and CD4+ T cell responses was reported after vaccination. Comparing responses between vaccine doses or regimens was not something the study was powered to do.

The immunoSEQ Assay was used to sequence TCRbeta CDR3 regions. After extraction, genomic DNA underwent amplification by bias-controlled multiplex PCR, followed by high-throughput sequencing. The authors' analysis ran thus. To quantify the absolute abundance of every unique TCRbeta CDR3 region, sequences were collapsed and filtered. T cell fraction was estimated by normalization of TCRbeta template counts to usable DNA, with usable DNA being measured through amplification of reference genes present in all nucleated cells. Repertoire TCRs were annotated as SARS-CoV-2-specific by exact matching of V gene, CDR3 amino acid sequence and J gene to a known reactive TCR set. The reference SARS-CoV-2 TCR set came from MIRA and was filtered for enrichment in COVID-19-positive ImmuneCODE repertoires, removing public or cross-reactive TCRs. Using the MIRA antigens, annotated TCRs were further analysed by specific ORF or by position within an ORF. Breadth was defined as the number of annotated unique rearrangements divided by the total number of unique productive rearrangements, and depth was defined as the summed frequency of the annotated unique rearrangements. TCR breadth was compared between groups using two-sided Wilcoxon rank-sum tests. Sourced from immuneACCESS, this table was stored by TCRdb with only in-frame sequences that have V and J called. A share of the clones is absent; for the studies checked, an unresolved V gene accounts for under half, and the remainder has no known explanation. That table supplies the V and J calls and clone size; D and trimming were determined from the DNA. The sample has hundreds of thousands of clones on record, more than 75% of them singletons. The top ten clones comprise roughly 3.1% of the sample.

The treatment or condition label of this sample denotes: around 19 received Ad26.COV2.S at low or high dose, single or two shots; 5 received placebo; per-sample allocation not given. For vaccine and placebo recipients, the sequenced repertoires came from samples collected on day 63 after the first injection. Cohort 1b enrolled around 23 adults aged 18-55 years at a single site in Boston, USA, between 29 July and 7 August 2020. Ad26.COV2.S was a replication-incompetent adenovirus type 26 vector expressing a prefusion-stabilized SARS-CoV-2 spike protein from the original Wuhan strain. Worth noting for this clone: Its antigen target is currently unknown. A read error may be the cause here, since a much bigger clone is one base away.

This clonotype was sampled from a person aged 18 to 59 who received the Ad26.COV2.S COVID-19 vaccine or a placebo. The sequencing used peripheral blood, collected in a trial of Ad26.COV2.S vaccine versus placebo.

Read as DNA, the sequence is TGTGCCAGCAGTGAAAACACTGAAGCTTTCTTT. Translated, this gives CASSENTEAFF. The rearrangement combines TRBV6-1 with TRBJ1-1, with the D gene not clear enough to name. The germline V gene provides CDR1 MNHNS and CDR2 SASEGT. V is shortened by 2 bases, J by 2 bases, and the region joining them spans 0 bases. The CDR3, from cysteine to phenylalanine, totals 11 residues. The retained sequence is limited to the CDR3, 33 bases, with the frame set at the first base.